This is a list of T cell receptor beta chains from one sample in a study of early T cells in non-severe SARS-CoV-2 infection. TCRdb re-analysed the 5' RACE reads in MiXCR, keeping a single row per CDR3 protein. The sample holds about 39,000 distinct CDR3 sequences, less than 6% seen once. Here the sequenced sample was whole blood, taken at baseline. Source of these receptors: an adult who was a healthcare worker with PCR-confirmed SARS-CoV-2 infection or an uninfected control (not recorded which). Both conserved end residues are part of each CDR3. A D gene is named only where the DNA matches it firmly. Part of the rows lack a size; the others show once, few, many or a class for expanded clones.

-	TRBV27	TRBJ1-6	many	TGTGCCAGCAGTTTAAGCCGGAGAGGGGTTCTGGGTGAAGGATCACCCCTCCACTTT	CASSLSRRGVLGEGSPLHF
-	TRBV12-3/TRBV12-4	TRBJ2-7	many	TGTGCCAGCAGCTGGTTTGCGACAACCTACGAGCAGTACTTC	CASSWFATTYEQYF
-	TRBV6-5	TRBJ1-4	-	TGTGCCAGCAGTTACGGGGTAGCAAGGGAAAAACTGTTTTTT	CASSYGVAREKLFF
TRBD1	TRBV6-6	TRBJ1-3	few	TGTGCCAGCAGTTACCCCCCCGGGACAGGGTCAAACACCATATATTTT	CASSYPPGTGSNTIYF
TRBD1	TRBV6-2/TRBV6-3	TRBJ2-7	many	TGTGCCAGCAGAGGACAGGGGGCCTACGAGCAGTACTTC	CASRGQGAYEQYF
-	TRBV6-4	TRBJ2-2	many	TGTGCCAGCAGTGTCTCCAGCGTGAGCGGGGAGCTGTTTTTT	CASSVSSVSGELFF
TRBD2	TRBV10-3	TRBJ2-3	many	TGTGCCGCTAGCGGGAGGGAGACAGATACGCAGTATTTT	CAASGRETDTQYF
-	TRBV5-1	TRBJ2-1	many	TGCGCCAGCAGCCCCGGGGGAGGAGAGCAGTTCTTC	CASSPGGGEQFF
-	TRBV5-1	TRBJ1-2	many	TGCGCCAGCAGCTTGTGGACCGACGGGACATCGGGCGGCTATGGCTACACCTTC	CASSLWTDGTSGGYGYTF
-	TRBV20-1	TRBJ1-1	-	TGCAGTGCCCCTTTCCTACAGAGGGCTTTCTTT	CSAPFLQRAFF
TRBD2	TRBV6-2/TRBV6-3	TRBJ2-1	many	TGTGCCAGCAGTTACTCGAGGCTAGCGGGAGGGGGAAATGAGCAGTTCTTC	CASSYSRLAGGGNEQFF
-	TRBV12-3/TRBV12-4	TRBJ1-6	-	TGTGCCAGCAGTCAAGGGACGGGATATAATTCACCCCTCCACTTT	CASSQGTGYNSPLHF
-	TRBV11-3	TRBJ1-3	many	TGTGCCAGCAGCTCCCGGCGGTCAGGCGCGACGGACACCATATATTTT	CASSSRRSGATDTIYF
-	TRBV6-6	TRBJ2-6	-	TGTGCCAGCAGTTACTCGAAGGGCTCTGGGGCCAACGTCCTGACTTTC	CASSYSKGSGANVLTF
-	TRBV4-2	TRBJ1-4	many	TGTGCCAGCAGCCAAGGTCTCCCCGGACCCGGGGTTATAGAAAAACTGTTTTTT	CASSQGLPGPGVIEKLFF
-	TRBV30	TRBJ2-1	-	TGTGCCAGACGAAGGGGTCATGAGCAGTTCTTC	CARRRGHEQFF
TRBD2	TRBV4-1	TRBJ2-3	-	TGCGCCAGCAGCATGGGACTAGCGGGAGAGCCCTCGGGCCCAGATACGCAGTATTTT	CASSMGLAGEPSGPDTQYF
-	TRBV18	TRBJ2-1	many	TGTGCCAGCTCACCACCGGGCAGGAGGTACAATGAGCAGTTCTTC	CASSPPGRRYNEQFF
-	TRBV10-3	TRBJ1-1	-	TGTGCCACCTCTTCCACCGTGGGTGCTGAAGCTTTCTTT	CATSSTVGAEAFF
-	TRBV10-3	TRBJ2-1	many	TGTGCCATCAGTGGGGACCACAATGAGCAGTTCTTC	CAISGDHNEQFF
TRBD1	TRBV5-4	TRBJ2-3	many	TGTGCCAGCAGCAGGACAGGGGCAGATACGCAGTATTTT	CASSRTGADTQYF
-	TRBV6-5	TRBJ1-1	many	TGTGCCAGCATACCAGACAGAGTGAACACTGAAGCTTTCTTT	CASIPDRVNTEAFF
-	TRBV7-3	TRBJ1-1	few	TGTGCCAGCAGCTTAATCGATCAAGGGACTGAAGCTTTCTTT	CASSLIDQGTEAFF
-	TRBV5-4	TRBJ2-3	-	TGTGCCAGCAGCGAGAACCCGGGCAAAACAGATACGCAGTATTTT	CASSENPGKTDTQYF
-	TRBV12-3/TRBV12-4	TRBJ1-1	many	TGTGCCAGCAGTTTATTTGAGTACACTGAAGCTTTCTTT	CASSLFEYTEAFF
TRBD1	TRBV20-1	TRBJ2-1	-	TGCAGTGCTGGGGTCCCAGGGGGCTCAGGTGAGCAGTTCTTC	CSAGVPGGSGEQFF
-	TRBV20-1	TRBJ2-2	many	TGCAGTGCTAGATCCGCAACAGGGAAGGGCGGGGAGCTGTTTTTT	CSARSATGKGGELFF
-	TRBV5-8	TRBJ1-4	many	TGTGCCAGCAGCCCGGGGGACTCAACTAATGAAAAACTGTTTTTT	CASSPGDSTNEKLFF
TRBD2	TRBV5-1	TRBJ2-3	many	TGCGCCAGCAGCTTTAGCGGGAGGGGTACAGATACGCAGTATTTT	CASSFSGRGTDTQYF
-	TRBV19	TRBJ2-4	many	TGTGCCAGTAGTCCGGAGGCGGGTAGACTAGCCAAAAACATTCAGTACTTC	CASSPEAGRLAKNIQYF
TRBD1	TRBV12-3/TRBV12-4	TRBJ2-2	many	TGTGCCAGCAGTTTCCCCCGGACAGGGGGGACCGGGGAGCTGTTTTTT	CASSFPRTGGTGELFF
-	TRBV6-5	TRBJ2-3	many	TGTGCCAGCAGCTTAATGACTCCCTCGGGGCCAGATACGCAGTATTTT	CASSLMTPSGPDTQYF
-	TRBV20-1	TRBJ2-1	many	TGCTCGGGCCTGAGGGCTAACAATGAGCAGTTCTTC	CSGLRANNEQFF
-	TRBV10-2	TRBJ2-1	many	TGCGCCAGCAGGGACCCTGGGCTAGGTCTCAATGAGCAGTTCTTC	CASRDPGLGLNEQFF
TRBD1	TRBV6-5	TRBJ2-1	many	TGTGCCAGCAGTAAACCGGGACAGGGGAGCAATGAGCAGTTCTTC	CASSKPGQGSNEQFF